The 20 T cell receptor beta chains below come from one sample, sequenced in a study of blood T cell repertoires in COVID-19. This table comes from immunoSEQ multiplex PCR, and its TCRdb copy is limited to in-frame clones, with some not included. The profile shows about 140,000 clones, around 83% of them singletons. Input material: peripheral blood. Every receptor here comes from a man in his fifties or sixties with active or convalescent COVID-19.

J is TRBJ1-4 and V is TRBV30, with D maybe TRBD1 (5 bases). The CDR3 extends over 13 amino acids. Germline assignment: CDR1 GTSNPN and CDR2 SVGIG (reference sequence). Deletions cut 1 base from V and 7 bases from J, with 10 bases between. The chain's CDR3 is CAWSAWGLEKLFF. The CDR3 DNA is TGTGCCTGGAGTGCGTGGGGCCTTGAAAAACTGTTTTTT.

This clone was seen just once. This sequence joins TRBV6-5 and TRBJ1-2, with D possibly matching TRBD1 (5 bases). Germline CDR1 reads MNHEY; CDR2 reads SVGAGI. V gave up 6 bases and J gave up 8 bases, with 16 bases separating them. This CDR3 is built from 13 residues. The CDR3 DNA reads TGTGCCAGCAGCTATCAGGGTTCGGTCGGCTACACCTTC. Translating it yields CASSYQGSVGYTF.

This sequence joins TRBV3-1 (or the pseudogene TRBV3-2) and TRBJ1-4; D unresolved. Germline V gene sequence: CDR1 LGHDT, CDR2 YNNKEL (reference sequence). The CDR3 contains 16 residues. V dropped 0 bases and J dropped 3 bases, with 11 bases sitting between them. The CDR3 is CASSQDPGLANEKLFF. The CDR3 DNA is TGTGCCAGCAGCCAAGACCCCGGGTTGGCTAATGAAAAACTGTTTTTT.

The chain uses TRBV7-2 and TRBJ2-1, with TRBD2 identical over 7 bases. V shed 4 bases, J shed 6 bases, and the junction held 12 bases outside the gene matches. The CDR3 totals 16 residues. Germline CDR1 and CDR2: SGHTA and FQGNSA. The CDR3 loop reads CASSSQRGLAANEQFF. The CDR3 DNA is TGTGCCAGCAGCTCCCAACGTGGGCTAGCGGCCAATGAGCAGTTCTTC.

This clone was counted between two and nine times. This chain uses TRBV18 with TRBJ1-1; D unclear. The CDR3 extends over 13 amino acids. V lost 8 bases and J 2 bases, leaving 12 bases between the germline ends. Per the germline V gene, CDR1 is KGHSH and CDR2 is LQKENI. CDR3 DNA: TGTGCCAGCCACAGCGCGGGAAACACTGAAGCTTTCTTT. It is translated as CASHSAGNTEAFF.

The chain joins TRBV6-5 to TRBJ1-5; TRBD1 agrees at 9 bases. In germline, CDR1 is MNHEY, CDR2 SVGAGI. V lost 0 bases, J lost 9 bases, and 6 bases stayed unmatched. CDR3 length: 15 residues. The CDR3 region has the DNA TGTGCCAGCAGTTACTCGGGACAGGGAGGTTGGCCCCAGCATTTT. This encodes CASSYSGQGGWPQHF.

This clone has only a few counts. The V and J genes are TRBV27 and TRBJ1-1; TRBD1 matches 8 bases. V dropped 10 bases and J dropped 6; count of bases not matched to a gene: 13. This CDR3 has 14 residues. Germline V gene lookup returns CDR1 MNHEY and CDR2 SMNVEV (reference sequence). The CDR3 DNA reads as TGTGCCACGCGTCTACAGGGGGGTATAGCTGAAGCTTTCTTT. Its protein is CATRLQGGIAEAFF.

V is TRBV25-1 and J is TRBJ2-3; D is ambiguous. The CDR3 extends over 13 amino acids. Trimming shortened V by 5 bases and J by 6 bases, and 12 bases separated the two germline ends. Germline CDR1 reads MGHDK; CDR2 reads SYGVNS. The CDR3 DNA reads TGTGCCAGCAGTCCAACCTCCGGGGATACGCAGTATTTT. Amino acids: CASSPTSGDTQYF.

The chain couples TRBV18 to TRBJ2-7; the D gene is possibly TRBD2 (6 bases). V lost 3 bases to trimming and J lost 5 bases, with 11 bases between them. CDR1 is KGHSH and CDR2 is LQKENI in the germline V gene. This CDR3 is 13 amino acids long. The CDR3 spells CASSPGTLDEQYV. The CDR3 nucleotides read TGTGCCAGCTCACCCGGGACTTTAGACGAGCAGTACGTC.

The genes are TRBV7-9 and TRBJ2-3, with D tentatively TRBD2 (6 bases). There are 14 residues in the CDR3. The germline V gene has CDR1 SEHNR and CDR2 FQNEAQ (reference sequence). V dropped 5 bases and J dropped 2 bases, with 11 bases sitting between them. The DNA for the CDR3 is TGTGCCAGCAGCCGTAGCGGAGTCACAGATACGCAGTATTTT. Its translation: CASSRSGVTDTQYF. The full variable domain, its missing parts supplied by reference TRBV7-9 and TRBJ2-3, is DTGVSQNPRHKITKRGQNVTFRCDPISEHNRLYWYRQTLGQGPEFLTYFQNEAQLEKSRLLSDRFSAERPKGSFSTLEIQRTEQGDSAMYLCASSRSGVTDTQYFGPGTRLTVL.

V and J are TRBV7-2 and TRBJ1-3; tentatively, D is TRBD1 (5 bases). The germline V gene encodes CDR1 SGHTA and CDR2 FQGNSA. Deletions cut 3 bases from V and 6 bases from J, with 9 bases between. CDR3 length: 13 amino acids. In nucleotides, the CDR3 is TGTGCCAGCAGCTTGGGCAGGGAAAACACCATATATTTT. Its translation: CASSLGRENTIYF.

This sequence joins TRBV10-1 and TRBJ2-5, with D unresolved. Germline V lookup: CDR1 WNHNN, CDR2 SYGVQD (reference sequence). This CDR3 has 13 amino acids. Trimming left V 6 bases short and J 3 bases short, with 11 bases between. CDR3 region: CASRGQAEETQYF. The CDR3 DNA reads TGCGCCAGCAGGGGCCAGGCCGAAGAGACCCAGTACTTC.

The chain carries TRBV18 and TRBJ1-6; D is ambiguous. The CDR3 has 15 residues. V was cut by 3 bases and J by 5 bases, with 11 bases left in between. From germline, CDR1 is KGHSH and CDR2 LQKENI. The CDR3 protein is CASSPQEADNSPLHF. CDR3 nucleotides: TGTGCCAGCTCACCCCAGGAGGCGGATAATTCACCCCTCCACTTT.

The V and J genes are TRBV28 and TRBJ1-5, with 12 bases matching TRBD1. The V and J ends lost 11 bases and 2 bases, in that order; junction bases with no gene match: 16. CDR1 MDHEN and CDR2 SYDVKM come from the germline V gene. This CDR3 region has 18 residues. The CDR3 loop is CASPGGDRGRGGNQPQHF. The CDR3 DNA is TGTGCCTCCCCCGGGGGGGACAGGGGGCGCGGGGGCAATCAGCCCCAGCATTTT.

The chain has TRBV6-5 and TRBJ2-5, with 8 bases lining up with TRBD1. Per the germline V gene, CDR1 is MNHEY and CDR2 is SVGAGI. The CDR3 contains 15 residues. Germline trimming cut 2 bases from V and 2 bases from J; bases unmatched to any gene: 4. The CDR3 here is CASSYGRTGQETQYF. The DNA for the CDR3 is TGTGCCAGCAGTTACGGCAGGACAGGGCAAGAGACCCAGTACTTC.

The chain has TRBV7-6 and TRBJ2-7; no clear D gene. V was pared by 0 bases and J by 7 bases, with 4 bases between. The CDR3 totals 11 residues. Per the germline V gene, CDR1 is SGHVS and CDR2 is FNYEAQ. CDR3: CASSLALEQYF. CDR3 bases: TGTGCCAGCAGCTTAGCCCTGGAGCAGTACTTC.

This chain joins TRBV28 and TRBJ1-4, with no clear D. CDR3 length: 14 amino acids. The V gene lost 4 bases and the J gene lost 6 bases, with 12 bases spanning the gap. Germline CDR1 and CDR2: MDHEN and SYDVKM. The CDR3 nucleotides are TGTGCCAGCAGTTCGCCGTGGCACGATGAAAAACTGTTTTTT. As protein: CASSSPWHDEKLFF. The entire variable domain, with the rest obtained from reference TRBV28 and TRBJ1-4, is as follows: DVKVTQSSRYLVKRTGEKVFLECVQDMDHENMFWYRQDPGLGLRLIYFSYDVKMKEKGDIPEGYSVSREKKERFSLILESASTNQTSMYLCASSSPWHDEKLFFGSGTQLSVL.

This clone showed up just a few times. The chain joins TRBV5-1 to TRBJ1-1; TRBD1 might be the D (5 bases). CDR3 length: 16 residues. The V end lost 4 bases, the J end lost 7 bases, and 23 bases lay between the germline ends. Germline CDR1 SGHRS, CDR2 YFSETQ. CDR3 bases: TGCGCCAGCAGCCCATCCCTTGGAGGCGGGGGTATTGAAGCTTTCTTT. This gives the protein CASSPSLGGGGIEAFF.

The V and J genes are TRBV6-1 and TRBJ1-1, with a possible D match to TRBD1 (5 bases). Trimming left V 8 bases short and J 4 bases short, with 20 bases between. Germline CDR1 is MNHNS and CDR2 is SASEGT. The CDR3 spans 15 residues. The CDR3 sequence is CASSKSDIGGTEAFF. CDR3 coding DNA: TGTGCCAGCTCCAAATCCGACATCGGGGGCACTGAAGCTTTCTTT.

This chain connects TRBV7-8 to TRBJ1-1; possibly TRBD1 for D (6 bases). CDR3 length: 17 amino acids. V was cut by 3 bases and J by 3 bases, with 20 bases left in between. Germline CDR1 is SGHVS and CDR2 is FQNEAQ. CDR3 sequence: CASSFTGSWGGDTEAFF. The CDR3 nucleotides read TGTGCCAGCAGCTTTACAGGGTCCTGGGGAGGGGACACTGAAGCTTTCTTT.